This T cell receptor beta chain stems from a study of blood T cells in healthy people across ages. Regarding the study as a whole: No conclusive comparison of naive versus antigen-experienced cells was possible with unsorted PBMCs.

Between the trimmed V and J ends, which lost 0 bases and 5 bases, there was a span of 10 bases. This CDR3 contains 15 residues. Per the germline V gene, CDR1 is LGHNA and CDR2 is YNFKEQ. It was with a sample-barcoded 5' primer and a J-beta primer mix that a second PCR of roughly 7 to 11 cycles was run. TCRdb re-derived calls from the 5' RACE reads in MiXCR, one entry per CDR3 protein. The sample lists around 800,000 distinct CDR3 sequences; approximately 59% were seen once. A minimum of 6.5 million PBMCs was isolated per sample. A note on this clonotype: The antigen is undetermined.

The chain carries TRBV4-2 and TRBJ1-4; D remains unclear. This TCR derives from a man aged 25-45 years in good health. Sequenced material: blood. The CDR3 bases are TGTGCCAGCAGCCAAGATATGCCAGTAAATGAAAAACTGTTTTTT. It yields the protein CASSQDMPVNEKLFF.